Listed here are 18 T cell receptor beta chains from one sample, sequenced in a study of identical twins (dated by TCRdb to 2016 to 2017). Receptor amplification or capture employed 5' RACE. The instrument was an Illumina HiSeq 2000. The public reads were run again by TCRdb, first through fastp at Q25 and then through MiXCR, and only productive beta chains were kept. For every CDR3 protein sequence, its rows merge into one entry that carries the most common genes and DNA. The sample data list some 440,000 distinct CDR3 sequences, and roughly 24% of these were observed just once. The ten largest clones take up about 2.7% of the sample. These sequences were also reported in another study, on T cells expressing NK-cell markers.

Input material: CD4+ T cells sorted from blood. These receptors came from a woman aged 18-29 years in good health.

This rearrangement joins TRBV6-5 to TRBJ1-1; D is uncertain. Germline V gene lookup returns CDR1 MNHEY and CDR2 SVGAGI. CDR3 length: 14 amino acids. Trimming cost V 4 bases and J 3 bases, with 12 bases left between them. DNA of the CDR3: TGTGCCAGCAGTTTCCAGTATGGGGACACTGAAGCTTTCTTT. Residues: CASSFQYGDTEAFF.

The chain joins TRBV20-1 to TRBJ2-1; TRBD2 matches at 8 bases. Unmatched junction bases numbered 36, after V lost 3 bases and J lost 14 bases. Germline V gene data show CDR1 as DFQATT and CDR2 as SNEGSKA (reference sequence). This CDR3 has 21 residues. CDR3 in amino acids: CSARVAGRFLPTLKHSYNEFF. CDR3 bases: TGCAGTGCTAGGGTAGCGGGGAGGTTCCTGCCGACCCTAAAGCATTCCTACAATGAGTTCTTC.

The gene calls are TRBV6-5 and TRBJ2-1; D possibly corresponds to TRBD1 (6 bases). Trimming left V 6 bases short and J 4 bases short, with 16 bases between. In germline, CDR1 is MNHEY, CDR2 SVGAGI. The CDR3 consists of 15 residues. The DNA of the CDR3 is TGTGCCAGCAGATTATCGGGACATCCTTACAATGAGCAGTTCTTC. Amino acids: CASRLSGHPYNEQFF.

There are a few counts of this clonotype. The chain couples TRBV12-3 or TRBV12-4 to TRBJ2-1; D possibly corresponds to TRBD2 (6 bases). This CDR3 is 16 amino acids long. Trimming took off 1 base at V and 5 bases at J, with 15 bases between the two ends. In nucleotides, the CDR3 is TGTGCCAGCAGTTTAGGTTTGGTAGCGGTGAACAATGAGCAGTTCTTC. This gives the protein CASSLGLVAVNNEQFF.

This clonotype was recorded a few times. Here the CDR3 DNA reads TGTGCCAGCAGTTTATCAGTTACCGGGGAGCTGTTTTTT. Translating it yields CASSLSVTGELFF. The rearrangement joins TRBV7-2 to TRBJ2-2, with D uncertain. V shed 6 bases and J shed 5 bases, with 10 bases lying between them. Looked up from germline, CDR1 is SGHTA and CDR2 is FQGNSA. The length of the CDR3 is 13 residues. Supplemented by reference TRBV7-2 and TRBJ2-2, the full variable domain reads GAGVSQSPSNKVTEKGKDVELRCDPISGHTALYWYRQSLGQGLEFLIYFQGNSAPDKSGLPSDRFSAERTGGSVSTLTIQRTQQEDSAVYLCASSLSVTGELFFGEGSRLTVL.

The chain carries TRBV5-1 and TRBJ2-2; D may correspond to TRBD1 or TRBD2 (5 bases each). Germline assignment: CDR1 SGHRS and CDR2 YFSETQ. The CDR3 totals 14 residues. The V end was cut by 4 bases, the J end by 4 bases, with 11 bases between. The CDR3 here is CASSGGSATGELFF. Here the CDR3 DNA reads TGCGCCAGCAGCGGGGGTTCCGCCACCGGGGAGCTGTTTTTT.

This clonotype has just a few counts. The chain couples TRBV7-2 to TRBJ2-1; 13 bases fit TRBD2. Germline V gene data show CDR1 as SGHTA and CDR2 as FQGNSA. J lost 4 bases, V lost 2 bases, and 5 bases had no gene match. This CDR3 has 17 amino acids. CDR3 sequence reads: CASSLRTGLAGYNEQFF. DNA for the CDR3: TGTGCCAGCAGCTTACGGACGGGACTAGCGGGATACAATGAGCAGTTCTTC.

This sequence joins TRBV20-1 and TRBJ2-1; TRBD2 is a possible D gene (7 bases). CDR3 length equals 17 residues. Germline V lookup: CDR1 DFQATT, CDR2 SNEGSKA (reference sequence). Deletions cut 1 base from V and 7 bases from J, with 23 bases between. Here the CDR3 DNA reads TGCAGTGCTAGAGTCCACCGGGGGGCCTCCTTGGGGAATGAGCAGTTCTTC. It translates to CSARVHRGASLGNEQFF.

This clonotype came up a few times. V usage is TRBV27 and J usage is TRBJ2-1; 11 nucleotides match TRBD2. The CDR3 is made up of 17 amino acids. The J segment lost 2 bases and the V segment lost 3 bases, leaving 6 bases of the junction unmatched. Germline CDR1 is MNHEY and CDR2 is SMNVEV (reference sequence). This chain's CDR3 is CASSFRPSGRPYNEQFF. The CDR3 DNA reads TGTGCCAGCAGTTTCCGCCCTAGCGGGAGGCCCTACAATGAGCAGTTCTTC.

This clonotype was observed a handful of times. V and J are TRBV5-1 and TRBJ2-1; 14 nucleotides match TRBD2. The J segment lost 5 bases and the V segment lost 6 bases, leaving 7 bases of the junction unmatched. The length of the CDR3 is 16 residues. From germline, CDR1 is SGHRS and CDR2 YFSETQ. Here the CDR3 DNA reads TGCGCCAGCAACCTCATGGGACTAGCGGGAGACAATGAGCAGTTCTTC. Protein product: CASNLMGLAGDNEQFF.

The chain links TRBV7-3 to TRBJ2-5; possibly TRBD2 for D (6 bases). The V gene lost 3 bases and the J gene lost 1 base, with 12 bases spanning the gap. From germline, CDR1 is SGHTA and CDR2 FQGTGA. This CDR3 is 15 amino acids long. DNA of the CDR3: TGTGCCAGCAGCTTCCAACGCGGGACCCAAGAGACCCAGTACTTC. The encoded protein is CASSFQRGTQETQYF.

This clonotype was observed a handful of times. The chain uses TRBV12-3 or TRBV12-4 and TRBJ2-5, with TRBD2 as a possible D gene (5 bases). This CDR3 spans 12 amino acids. V was cut by 6 bases and J by 7 bases, with 12 bases left in between. The CDR3 nucleotides are TGTGCCAGCAGCCTAGCCGTTGGGACCCAGTACTTC. Residues: CASSLAVGTQYF.

The chain has TRBV20-1 and TRBJ1-1; TRBD1 is a possible D gene (5 bases). Germline loops: CDR1 DFQATT, CDR2 SNEGSKA (reference sequence). The CDR3 is 13 residues long. Trimming cost V 3 bases and J 3 bases, with 11 bases left between them. The CDR3 sequence: CSASQMGDTEAFF. CDR3 nucleotides: TGCAGTGCTAGCCAGATGGGGGACACTGAAGCTTTCTTT.

This clonotype was seen a few times. The chain combines TRBV24-1 with TRBJ1-1, with 8 bases fitting TRBD1. The trim removed 7 bases at V and 12 bases at J, leaving 6 bases unmatched. The CDR3 is 11 residues long. Germline CDR1 reads KGHDR; CDR2 reads SFDVKD. CDR3 nucleotides: TGTGCCACCAGCGACGGGACAGGCACTTTCTTT. Translating it yields CATSDGTGTFF.

This clonotype has more than one count but fewer than ten. J is TRBJ2-5 and V is TRBV5-6, with 11 bases fitting TRBD2. From germline, CDR1 is SGHDT and CDR2 YYEEEE. CDR3 length equals 15 residues. V lost 4 bases to trimming and J lost 3 bases; unmatched junction nucleotides: 5. Here the CDR3 reads CASSPETSGEETQYF. CDR3 in DNA: TGTGCCAGCAGCCCAGAGACTAGCGGGGAAGAGACCCAGTACTTC.

This clonotype was seen a handful of times. The chain couples TRBV10-3 to TRBJ2-5, with TRBD2 identical over 13 bases. The junction had 4 bases not matched to a gene; V was cut back by 10 bases and J by 2 bases. Per the germline V gene, CDR1 is ENHRY and CDR2 is SYGVKD. The CDR3 extends over 14 amino acids. The CDR3, as DNA: TGTGCCACCACTAGCGGGAGGGCGCAAGAGACCCAGTACTTC. Encoded protein: CATTSGRAQETQYF.

This chain links TRBV3-1 with TRBJ2-1; no firm D call. CDR3 length: 12 residues. Trimming took off 4 bases at V and 6 bases at J, with 7 bases between the two ends. Per germline, CDR1 LGHDT and CDR2 YNNKEL (reference sequence). The CDR3 loop reads CASSRALNEQFF. The CDR3, as DNA: TGTGCCAGCAGCCGGGCCCTCAATGAGCAGTTCTTC.

This chain uses TRBV7-8 with TRBJ1-1, with 9 bases lining up with TRBD1. The CDR3 consists of 16 residues. J lost 1 base, V lost 10 bases, and 13 bases had no gene match. Germline lookup yields CDR1 SGHVS and CDR2 FQNEAQ. The CDR3 spells CATQLKIQGANTEAFF. The CDR3 DNA sequence: TGTGCCACCCAACTCAAGATACAGGGGGCGAACACTGAAGCTTTCTTT.